These 18 T cell receptor beta chains originate from one sample sequenced in a study of regulatory T cells in long-lasting Graves disease. Library construction for TCR beta used iRepertoire HTBI primers and Arm-PCR of CDR3 regions. TCRdb reanalysed the multiplex PCR reads using MiXCR and keeps one entry per CDR3 protein. The data contain some 440,000 distinct CDR3 sequences, around 20% of them singletons. The time point: persistent/refractory GD, antithyroid drugs over 5 years with positive TRAb. Researchers made the TCR library from RNA that was extracted from PBMCs. Sequenced here: peripheral blood mononuclear cells (PBMCs), sampled when the disease was refractory, from a patient treated with antithyroid drugs. All receptors come from a female donor with Graves disease.

This clonotype was observed a few times. The chain joins TRBV19 to TRBJ2-5; D may correspond to TRBD1 or TRBD2 (5 bases each). This CDR3 has 14 residues. With 1 base removed from V and 0 bases from J, the gap between germline ends came to 6 bases. CDR1 is LNHDA and CDR2 is SQIVND in the germline V gene (reference sequence). The CDR3 region is CASSIGGYQETQYF. In nucleotides, the CDR3 is TGTGCCAGTAGTATAGGGGGGTACCAAGAGACCCAGTACTTC.

This clonotype was seen a handful of times. The chain uses TRBV29-1 and TRBJ2-7; 9 positions match TRBD1. Trimming at V came to 6 bases and at J to 2 bases, leaving 5 bases not matched to a gene. Germline CDR1 is SQVTM and CDR2 is ANQGSEA. The CDR3 spans 13 residues. CDR3 DNA: TGCAGCGTGTGGGACAGGGATACCTACGAGCAGTACTTC. It yields the protein CSVWDRDTYEQYF.

This clonotype was observed many times. The chain carries TRBV29-1 and TRBJ2-2; TRBD1 or TRBD2 may be the D gene (5 bases each). The CDR3 extends over 14 amino acids. CDR1 is SQVTM and CDR2 is ANQGSEA in the germline V gene. Trimming took off 3 bases at V and 5 bases at J, with 13 bases between the two ends. The CDR3 DNA reads TGCAGCGTTGAGGTCGGGGCAGGGACCGGGGAGCTGTTTTTT. As protein: CSVEVGAGTGELFF.

Many counts were recorded for this clonotype. The chain has TRBV28 and TRBJ1-2; the D is unclear. Germline V gene lookup returns CDR1 MDHEN and CDR2 SYDVKM. Between the trimmed V and J ends, which lost 2 bases and 7 bases, there was a span of 11 bases. The CDR3 consists of 13 residues. The CDR3 DNA reads as TGTGCCAGCAGTTTAAGTGTACAACTTGGCTACACCTTC. The encoded protein is CASSLSVQLGYTF.

This clonotype was detected only a few times. The rearrangement links TRBV6-1 to TRBJ1-4, with a weak D call TRBD1 (5 bases). Trimming cost V 8 bases and J 2 bases, with 15 bases left between them. This CDR3 has 15 residues. The germline CDR1 and CDR2 sequences are MNHNS and SASEGT. The CDR3 loop reads CASGKGQATNEKLFF. The DNA for the CDR3 is TGTGCCAGCGGTAAAGGACAAGCTACTAATGAAAAACTGTTTTTT.

The genes are TRBV12-3 or TRBV12-4 and TRBJ2-6, with unresolved D. V dropped 6 bases and J dropped 0 bases, with 12 bases sitting between them. This CDR3 region has 16 residues. CDR3 nucleotide sequence: TGTGCCAGCAGCAAAATATTGGACTCTGGGGCCAACGTCCTGACTTTC. This codes for CASSKILDSGANVLTF.

The chain links TRBV6-2 or TRBV6-3 to TRBJ2-7; a weak D match, TRBD2 (5 bases). The germline V and J ends were trimmed by 2 bases and 0 bases, with 11 bases remaining between them. The CDR3 has 15 residues. Germline CDR1 and CDR2: MNHEY and SVGEGT. CDR3: CASSYGIGSSYEQYF. The CDR3 bases are TGTGCCAGCAGTTACGGTATAGGGAGCTCCTACGAGCAGTACTTC.

In this sample, this clonotype turned up many times. The chain recombines TRBV7-6 with TRBJ2-7; 8 bases agree with TRBD2. V shed 4 bases, J shed 0 bases, and the junction held 8 bases outside the gene matches. CDR1 and CDR2 (germline): SGHVS, FNYEAQ. There are 16 residues in the CDR3. CDR3 in amino acids: CASSSSGSGSSYEQYF. The CDR3 nucleotides read TGTGCCAGCAGCTCCTCTGGAAGCGGGAGCTCCTACGAGCAGTACTTC.

This clonotype turned up a few times. J is TRBJ1-5 and V is TRBV3-1; no definite D call. The V and J ends lost 0 bases and 7 bases respectively, with 10 bases between them. Germline-derived CDR1 and CDR2 are LGHDT and YNNKEL (reference sequence). The CDR3 totals 14 residues. CDR3 sequence reads: CASSQDRSGQPQHF. In nucleotides, the CDR3 is TGTGCCAGCAGCCAAGATCGTTCTGGCCAGCCCCAGCATTTT.

The chain employs TRBV6-1 and TRBJ1-2; a possible D gene is TRBD1 (5 bases). Trimming took off 0 bases at V and 8 bases at J, with 13 bases between the two ends. Germline V lookup: CDR1 MNHNS, CDR2 SASEGT. This CDR3 has 14 amino acids. CDR3 loop: CASSEAMEGTGYTF. CDR3 coding DNA: TGTGCCAGCAGTGAAGCGATGGAGGGGACGGGCTACACCTTC.

V usage is TRBV7-9 and J usage is TRBJ2-4, with 8 positions matching TRBD2. The CDR3 is made up of 16 amino acids. Per the germline V gene, CDR1 is SEHNR and CDR2 is FQNEAQ (reference sequence). Germline trimming cut 3 bases from V and 0 bases from J; bases unmatched to any gene: 4. CDR3 coding DNA: TGTGCCAGCAGCTTCGGACTAGCAGAAGCCAAAAACATTCAGTACTTC. Protein product: CASSFGLAEAKNIQYF.

This clonotype was detected ten times or more. This chain uses TRBV7-2 with TRBJ2-7, with 12 bases matching TRBD2. The CDR3 runs to 16 residues. Germline-derived CDR1 and CDR2 are SGHTA and FQGNSA. V gave up 3 bases and J gave up 3 bases; unmatched junction bases: 6. The CDR3 DNA is TGTGCCAGCAGCTTTCTACTAGCGGGAGGCCACTACGAGCAGTACTTC. As protein: CASSFLLAGGHYEQYF.

This clonotype has ten or more counts. V usage is TRBV20-1 and J usage is TRBJ2-7; 7 bases align to TRBD1. Germline CDR1 reads DFQATT; CDR2 reads SNEGSKA (reference sequence). The CDR3 length is 14 residues. V lost 1 base, J lost 2 bases, and 5 bases stayed unmatched. CDR3 region: CSARGTGVAYEQYF. The CDR3, as DNA: TGCAGTGCTAGAGGAACAGGGGTCGCCTACGAGCAGTACTTC.

This clonotype was found many times. The chain carries TRBV28 and TRBJ2-7, with D possibly matching TRBD1 (6 bases). The CDR3 length is 15 residues. Germline V gene data show CDR1 as MDHEN and CDR2 as SYDVKM. V lost 3 bases and J lost 7, with 19 bases in between. The CDR3 DNA follows: TGTGCCAGCAGTTTCCCCGGACAGAATTGGGGAGAGCAGTACTTC. Translation: CASSFPGQNWGEQYF.

This clonotype occurred many times. V and J are TRBV20-1 and TRBJ2-4; the D is unclear. The germline V and J ends were trimmed by 2 bases and 6 bases, with 17 bases remaining between them. Germline lookup yields CDR1 DFQATT and CDR2 SNEGSKA (reference sequence). The CDR3 extends over 15 amino acids. The CDR3 DNA reads as TGCAGTGCTAGACCCTCCGGGCCACAAGGAAACATTCAGTACTTC. Its translation is CSARPSGPQGNIQYF.

This clonotype was seen only a few times. The rearrangement joins TRBV18 to TRBJ1-4; D gene ambiguous. CDR1 is KGHSH and CDR2 is LQKENI in the germline V gene. The CDR3 totals 15 residues. Trimming stripped 3 bases from V and 0 bases from J, with 8 bases between. CDR3 protein: CASSPDGATNEKLFF. CDR3 coding DNA: TGTGCCAGCTCACCGGACGGTGCAACTAATGAAAAACTGTTTTTT.

This clonotype was recorded many times. The CDR3 region is CASRGTENTEAFF. For the CDR3, the DNA is TGTGCCAGCAGGGGGACAGAGAACACTGAAGCTTTCTTT. V gene TRBV6-1 combines with J gene TRBJ1-1; 7 bases fit TRBD1. Per germline, CDR1 MNHNS and CDR2 SASEGT. This CDR3 has 13 amino acids. With V trimmed by 6 bases and J by 1 base, 2 bases remained unmatched.

Note on this clonotype: This may be a read error, as it is one base from a much larger clone. The chain combines TRBV6-1 with TRBJ1-2; 7 bases are a match to TRBD1. Trimming took 5 bases from V and 5 from J; bases not matched to a gene: 11. The CDR3 runs 15 residues. CDR1 and CDR2 from the germline V gene are MNHNS and SASEGT. CDR3 in amino acids: CASSTGFGTEYGYTF. The DNA of the CDR3 is TGTGCCAGCAGTACAGGCTTCGGGACAGAATATGGCTACACCTTC.